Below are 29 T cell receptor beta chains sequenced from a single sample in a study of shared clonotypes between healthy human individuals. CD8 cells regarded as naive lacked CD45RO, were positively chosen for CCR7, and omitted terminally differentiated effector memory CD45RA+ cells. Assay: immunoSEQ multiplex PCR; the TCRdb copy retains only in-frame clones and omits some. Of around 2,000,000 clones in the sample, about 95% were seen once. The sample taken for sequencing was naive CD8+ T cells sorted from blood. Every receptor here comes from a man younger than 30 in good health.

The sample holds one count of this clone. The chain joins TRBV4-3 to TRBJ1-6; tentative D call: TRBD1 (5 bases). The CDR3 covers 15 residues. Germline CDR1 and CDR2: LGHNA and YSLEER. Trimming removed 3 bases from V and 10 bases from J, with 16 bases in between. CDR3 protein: CASSQTAPSQSPLHF. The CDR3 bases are TGCGCCAGCAGCCAGACAGCTCCCTCCCAATCACCCCTCCACTTT.

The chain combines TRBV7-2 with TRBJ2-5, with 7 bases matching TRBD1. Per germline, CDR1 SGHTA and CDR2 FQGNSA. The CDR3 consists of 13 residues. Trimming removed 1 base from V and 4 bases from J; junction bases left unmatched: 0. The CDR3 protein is CASSLGQGETQYF. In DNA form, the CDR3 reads TGTGCCAGCAGCTTAGGACAGGGAGAGACCCAGTACTTC. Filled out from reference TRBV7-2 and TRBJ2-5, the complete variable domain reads GAGVSQSPSNKVTEKGKDVELRCDPISGHTALYWYRQSLGQGLEFLIYFQGNSAPDKSGLPSDRFSAERTGGSVSTLTIQRTQQEDSAVYLCASSLGQGETQYFGPGTRLLVL.

The chain's CDR3 is CASSPGLAGSDEQYF. CDR3 coding DNA: TGCGCCAGCAGTCCAGGACTAGCGGGATCTGACGAGCAGTACTTC. The rearrangement uses TRBV10-1 and TRBJ2-7, with TRBD2 identical over 12 bases. The CDR3 has 15 amino acids. Germline V gene sequence: CDR1 WNHNN, CDR2 SYGVQD (reference sequence). V lost 5 bases to trimming and J lost 5 bases; unmatched junction nucleotides: 7.

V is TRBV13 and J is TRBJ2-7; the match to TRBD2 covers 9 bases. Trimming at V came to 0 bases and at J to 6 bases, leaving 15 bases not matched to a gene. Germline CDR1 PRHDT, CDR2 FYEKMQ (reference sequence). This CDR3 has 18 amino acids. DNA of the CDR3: TGTGCCAGCAGCTTAGGCCCTAGCGGGGACCAAGTGCTGAGCGAGCAGTACTTC. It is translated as CASSLGPSGDQVLSEQYF.

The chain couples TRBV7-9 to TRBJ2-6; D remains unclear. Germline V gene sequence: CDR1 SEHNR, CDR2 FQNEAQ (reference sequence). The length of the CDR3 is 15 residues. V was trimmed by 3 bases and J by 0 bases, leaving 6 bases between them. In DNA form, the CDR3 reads TGTGCCAGCAGCTTTAGGAACTCTGGGGCCAACGTCCTGACTTTC. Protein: CASSFRNSGANVLTF.

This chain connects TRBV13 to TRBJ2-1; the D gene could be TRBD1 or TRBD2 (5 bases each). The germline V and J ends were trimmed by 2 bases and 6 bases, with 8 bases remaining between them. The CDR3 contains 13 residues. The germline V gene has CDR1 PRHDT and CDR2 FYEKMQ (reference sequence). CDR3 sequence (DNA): TGTGCCAGCAGCTTACAGGGACCCAATGAGCAGTTCTTC. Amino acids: CASSLQGPNEQFF.

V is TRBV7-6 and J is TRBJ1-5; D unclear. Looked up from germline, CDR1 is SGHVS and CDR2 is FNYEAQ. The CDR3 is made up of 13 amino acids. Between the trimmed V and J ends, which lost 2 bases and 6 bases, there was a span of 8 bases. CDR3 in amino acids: CASSLHQAQPQHF. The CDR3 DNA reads TGTGCCAGCAGCTTACATCAAGCTCAGCCCCAGCATTTT.

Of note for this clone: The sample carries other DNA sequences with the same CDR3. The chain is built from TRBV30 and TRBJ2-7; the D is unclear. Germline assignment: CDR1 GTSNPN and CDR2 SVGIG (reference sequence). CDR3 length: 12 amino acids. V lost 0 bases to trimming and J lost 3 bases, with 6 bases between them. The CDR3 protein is CAWSVQSYEQYF. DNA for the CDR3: TGTGCCTGGAGTGTTCAGAGCTACGAGCAGTACTTC.

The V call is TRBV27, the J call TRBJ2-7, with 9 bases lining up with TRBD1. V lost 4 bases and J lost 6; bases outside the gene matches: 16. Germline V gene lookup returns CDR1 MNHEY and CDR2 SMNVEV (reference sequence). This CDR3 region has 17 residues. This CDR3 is CASSSWGTGTGRGEQYF. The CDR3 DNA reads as TGTGCCAGCAGTTCATGGGGCACCGGGACAGGGAGAGGCGAGCAGTACTTC.

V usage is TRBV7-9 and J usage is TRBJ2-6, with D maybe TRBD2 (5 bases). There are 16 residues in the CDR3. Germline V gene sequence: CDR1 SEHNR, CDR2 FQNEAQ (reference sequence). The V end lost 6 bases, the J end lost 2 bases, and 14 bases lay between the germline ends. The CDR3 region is CASSRMDWTGANVLTF. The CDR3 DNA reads TGTGCCAGCAGTCGGATGGACTGGACTGGGGCCAACGTCCTGACTTTC.

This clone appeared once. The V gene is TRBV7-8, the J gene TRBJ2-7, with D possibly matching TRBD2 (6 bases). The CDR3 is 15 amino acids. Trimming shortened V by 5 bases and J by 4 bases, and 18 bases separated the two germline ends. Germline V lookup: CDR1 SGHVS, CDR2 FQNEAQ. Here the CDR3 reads CASSTLATSRYEQYF. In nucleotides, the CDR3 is TGTGCCAGCAGCACCCTAGCGACGAGTCGATACGAGCAGTACTTC.

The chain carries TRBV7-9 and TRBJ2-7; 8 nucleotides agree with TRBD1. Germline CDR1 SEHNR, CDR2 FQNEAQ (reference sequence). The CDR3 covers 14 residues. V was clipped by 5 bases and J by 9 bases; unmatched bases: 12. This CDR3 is CASSIQGDAGRQYF. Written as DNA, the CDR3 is TGTGCCAGCAGCATACAGGGGGATGCGGGAAGGCAGTACTTC.

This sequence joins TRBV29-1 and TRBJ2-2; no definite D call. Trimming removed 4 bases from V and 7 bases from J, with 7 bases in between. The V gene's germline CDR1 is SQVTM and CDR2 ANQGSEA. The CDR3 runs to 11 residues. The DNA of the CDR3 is TGCAGCGTTGTTGTTGTCGGGGAGCTGTTTTTT. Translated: CSVVVVGELFF.

The chain's CDR3 is CASSSWREGLGEQYF. Here the CDR3 DNA reads TGTGCCAGCAGCTCCTGGCGGGAGGGCCTGGGGGAGCAGTACTTC. J is TRBJ2-7 and V is TRBV7-9; 9 nucleotides agree with TRBD2. V shed 4 bases, J shed 7 bases, and the junction held 11 bases outside the gene matches. Germline assignment: CDR1 SEHNR and CDR2 FQNEAQ (reference sequence). The CDR3 runs to 15 residues.

CDR3 amino acids: CASSGPTGIPGGIYNEQFF. Here the CDR3 DNA reads TGTGCCAGCAGTGGCCCGACAGGTATTCCGGGGGGAATTTACAATGAGCAGTTCTTC. The chain links TRBV27 to TRBJ2-1; a possible D gene is TRBD2 (7 bases). Trimming shortened V by 5 bases and J by 4 bases, and 27 bases separated the two germline ends. Germline CDR1 is MNHEY and CDR2 is SMNVEV (reference sequence). The CDR3 sequence is 19 residues long.

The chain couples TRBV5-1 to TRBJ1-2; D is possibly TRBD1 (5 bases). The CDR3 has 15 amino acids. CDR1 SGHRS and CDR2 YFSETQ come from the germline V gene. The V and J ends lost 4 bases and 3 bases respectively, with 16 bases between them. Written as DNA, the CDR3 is TGCGCCAGCAGCCTGGGGGGAGACAGTGACTATGGCTACACCTTC. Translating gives CASSLGGDSDYGYTF.

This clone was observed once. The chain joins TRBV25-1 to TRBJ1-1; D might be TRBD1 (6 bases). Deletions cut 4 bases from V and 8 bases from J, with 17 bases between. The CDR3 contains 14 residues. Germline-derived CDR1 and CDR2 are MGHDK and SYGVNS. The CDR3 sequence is CASSVTPGAAEAFF. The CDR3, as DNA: TGTGCCAGCAGTGTTACCCCAGGGGCAGCCGAAGCTTTCTTT.

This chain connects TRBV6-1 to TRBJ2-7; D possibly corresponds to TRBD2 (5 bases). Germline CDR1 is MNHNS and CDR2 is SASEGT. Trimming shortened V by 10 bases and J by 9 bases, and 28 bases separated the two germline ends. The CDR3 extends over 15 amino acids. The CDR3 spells CATFVEGPAPFVQYF. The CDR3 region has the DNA TGTGCCACCTTTGTTGAGGGCCCAGCACCCTTTGTGCAGTACTTC.

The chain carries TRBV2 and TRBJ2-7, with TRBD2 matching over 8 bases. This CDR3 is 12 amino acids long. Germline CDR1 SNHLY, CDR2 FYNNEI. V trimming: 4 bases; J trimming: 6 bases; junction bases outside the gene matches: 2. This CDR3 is CASSGTSFEQYF. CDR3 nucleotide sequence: TGTGCCAGCAGTGGGACTAGCTTCGAGCAGTACTTC. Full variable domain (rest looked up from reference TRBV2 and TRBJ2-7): EPEVTQTPSHQVTQMGQEVILRCVPISNHLYFYWYRQILGQKVEFLVSFYNNEISEKSEIFDDQFSVERPDGSNFTLKIRSTKLEDSAMYFCASSGTSFEQYFGPGTRLTVT.

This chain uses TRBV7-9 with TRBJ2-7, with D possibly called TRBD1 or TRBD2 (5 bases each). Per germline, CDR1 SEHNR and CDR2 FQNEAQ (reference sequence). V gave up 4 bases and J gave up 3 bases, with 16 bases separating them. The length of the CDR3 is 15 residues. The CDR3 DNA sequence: TGTGCCAGCAGCTCGGACCGGGACGGAGTCTACGAGCAGTACTTC. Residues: CASSSDRDGVYEQYF.

CDR3 protein: CASSLVGLLSPLHF. Written as DNA, the CDR3 is TGTGCCAGCAGCTTAGTCGGCCTTCTTTCACCCCTCCACTTT. This rearrangement joins TRBV7-2 to TRBJ1-6; D gene uncertain. Germline CDR1 reads SGHTA; CDR2 reads FQGNSA. The CDR3 loop spans 14 amino acids. Trimming took 1 base from V and 9 from J, leaving 10 bases between them.

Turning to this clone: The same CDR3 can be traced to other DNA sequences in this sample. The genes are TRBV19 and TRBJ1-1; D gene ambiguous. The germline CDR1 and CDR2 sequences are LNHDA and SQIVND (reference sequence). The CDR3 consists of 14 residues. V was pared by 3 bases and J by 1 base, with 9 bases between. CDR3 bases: TGTGCCAGTAGTATCGGGATACCGAACACTGAAGCTTTCTTT. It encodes CASSIGIPNTEAFF.

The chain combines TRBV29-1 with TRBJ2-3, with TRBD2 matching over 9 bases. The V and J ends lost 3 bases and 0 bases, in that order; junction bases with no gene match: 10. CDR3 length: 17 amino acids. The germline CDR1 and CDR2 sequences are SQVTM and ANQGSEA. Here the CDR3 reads CSVDAGSSGGSTDTQYF. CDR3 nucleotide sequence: TGCAGCGTTGATGCCGGGTCGAGCGGGGGGAGCACAGATACGCAGTATTTT.

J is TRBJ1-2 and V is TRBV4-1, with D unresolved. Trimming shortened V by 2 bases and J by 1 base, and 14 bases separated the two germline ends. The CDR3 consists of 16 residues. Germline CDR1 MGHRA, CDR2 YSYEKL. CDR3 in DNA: TGCGCCAGCAGCCAAATAGGAGGCCAGAATAACTATGGCTACACCTTC. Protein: CASSQIGGQNNYGYTF.

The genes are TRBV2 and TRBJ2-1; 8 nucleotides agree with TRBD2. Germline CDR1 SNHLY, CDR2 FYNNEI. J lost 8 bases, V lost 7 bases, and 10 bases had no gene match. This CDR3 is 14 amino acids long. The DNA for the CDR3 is TGTGCCAGCAAGGGGCGGGGGGACGCATATGAGCAGTTCTTC. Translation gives CASKGRGDAYEQFF.

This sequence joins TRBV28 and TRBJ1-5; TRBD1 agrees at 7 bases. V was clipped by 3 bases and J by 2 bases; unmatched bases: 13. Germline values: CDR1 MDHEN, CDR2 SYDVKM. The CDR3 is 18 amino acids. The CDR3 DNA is TGTGCCAGCAGTTTTACCCTAAGGACAGGTTTGGGCAATCAGCCCCAGCATTTT. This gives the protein CASSFTLRTGLGNQPQHF.

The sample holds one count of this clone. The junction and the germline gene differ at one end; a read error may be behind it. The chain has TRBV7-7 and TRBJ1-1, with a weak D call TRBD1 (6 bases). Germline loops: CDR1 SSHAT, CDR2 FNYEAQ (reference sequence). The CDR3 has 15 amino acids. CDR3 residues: CASSPFFGGLPEAFF. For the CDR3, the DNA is TGTGCTAGCAGTCCCTTTTTTGGGGGGCTTCCTGAAGCTTTCTTT.

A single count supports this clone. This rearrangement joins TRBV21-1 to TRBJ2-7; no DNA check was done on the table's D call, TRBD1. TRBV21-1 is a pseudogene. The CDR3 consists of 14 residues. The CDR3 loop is CASGTGAHSYEQYF. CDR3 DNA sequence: TGTGCCAGCGGGACAGGGGCCCACTCCTACGAGCAGTACTTC.

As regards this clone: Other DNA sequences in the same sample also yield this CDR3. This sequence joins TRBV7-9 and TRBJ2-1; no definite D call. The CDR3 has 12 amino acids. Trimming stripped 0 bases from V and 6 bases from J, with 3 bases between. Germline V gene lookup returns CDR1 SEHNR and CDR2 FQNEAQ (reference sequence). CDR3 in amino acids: CASSLAANEQFF. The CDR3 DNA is TGTGCCAGCAGCTTAGCGGCCAATGAGCAGTTCTTC.